The rows below give T cell receptor beta chains drawn from one sample of a study of blood T cell repertoires in COVID-19. Produced via immunoSEQ multiplex PCR; TCRdb's table is partial and in-frame only. The data show about 120,000 clones, around 85% seen once. The sequencing input was peripheral blood. These receptors all come from a man aged 60 to 75 with acute or convalescent COVID-19. The conserved cysteine and the conserved F or W are not part of the CDR3 here.

cdr3_length v_call cdr3_aa
15 TRBV30 AWRWAGALLDNSPLH
12 TRBV7-2 ASSKEGGGTEAF
14 TRBV14 ASSQDSGFFQETQY
12 TRBV11-3 ASSGQGSYNEQF
10 TRBV27 ASSFSGSPLH
17 TRBV5-1 ASSLAGTSGRPGTDTQY
12 TRBV7-9 ASSLLQGGREAF
15 TRBV11-2 ASSLGTSGRSGETQY
13 TRBV14 ASSHPGLGSYEQY
13 TRBV7-8 ASSYDTPDNSPLH
14 TRBV24-1 ATSGEQGHSNQPQH
12 TRBV10-1 ASRGRGTAETQY
10 TRBV20-1 SASRKGGSYT
14 TRBV3-1/TRBV3-2 ASSQEYDRENSPLH
14 TRBV7-3 ASSSGLAGGQETQY
15 TRBV7-9 ASRGTSGRLYQETQY
14 TRBV19 ASNPVLDRGVNEQF
14 TRBV9 ASSPAGDISYNEQF
13 TRBV5-1 ASSLDGRAVNEQF
12 TRBV5-6 ASSRGDSLYGYT
12 TRBV6-5 ASRPAGSTDTQY
11 TRBV4-1 ASSLAGGETQY
9 TRBV25-1 ASSLRNEQF
12 TRBV30 AWSPPPMGGEAF
12 TRBV2 ASRGTVSGNTIY
15 TRBV19 ASSILLDTANTGELF
13 TRBV6-6 ASSPLLTGGYGYT
13 TRBV2 ASTRLGGGYNEQF
16 TRBV19 ASSVLGQGALLNTEAF
12 TRBV7-2 ASSLARYQETQY
13 TRBV28 ASTLGVPPAYEQY
14 TRBV29-1 SVTGLAGGLTDTQY
11 TRBV6-4 ASSEQATGELF
12 TRBV5-4 ASSLGGQGLIQF
14 TRBV19 ASSKDSTGTSRGQF
13 TRBV24-1 ATSDFAGIYNEQF